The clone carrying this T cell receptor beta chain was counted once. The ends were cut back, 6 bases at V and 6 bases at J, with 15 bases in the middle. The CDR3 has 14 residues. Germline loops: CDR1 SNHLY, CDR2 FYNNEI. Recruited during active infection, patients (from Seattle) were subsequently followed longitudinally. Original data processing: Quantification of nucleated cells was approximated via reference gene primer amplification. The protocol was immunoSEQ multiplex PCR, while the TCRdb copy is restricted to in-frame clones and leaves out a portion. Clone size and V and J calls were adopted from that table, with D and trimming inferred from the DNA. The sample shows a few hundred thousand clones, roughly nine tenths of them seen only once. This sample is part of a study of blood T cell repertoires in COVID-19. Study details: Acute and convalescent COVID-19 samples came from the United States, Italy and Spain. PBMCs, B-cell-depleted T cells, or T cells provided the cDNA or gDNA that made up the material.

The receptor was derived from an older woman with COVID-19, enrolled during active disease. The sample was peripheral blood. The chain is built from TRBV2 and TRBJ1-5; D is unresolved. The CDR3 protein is CASSDPEAGQPQHF. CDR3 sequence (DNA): TGTGCCAGCAGCGACCCAGAGGCGGGTCAGCCCCAGCATTTT.